This passage covers 20 T cell receptor beta chains from one sample sequenced in a study of blood T cells in healthy people across ages. Together with a sample-barcoded 5' primer, a J-beta primer mix was included in a second PCR lasting about 7 to 12 cycles. TCRdb redid the calling of the 5' RACE reads with MiXCR, one entry per CDR3 protein. The sample records 1.5 million to 2 million distinct CDR3 sequences, about 50% being singletons. What was sequenced was blood. The receptors derive from a woman in her thirties or forties in good health.

The V call is TRBV6-6, the J call TRBJ2-4; possibly TRBD1 for D (5 bases). This CDR3 is built from 15 residues. V dropped 8 bases and J dropped 0 bases, with 14 bases sitting between them. From germline, CDR1 is MNHNY and CDR2 SVGAGI (reference sequence). CDR3 sequence: CASAPGILAKNIQYF. The CDR3 region has the DNA TGTGCCAGCGCCCCAGGGATCCTAGCCAAAAACATTCAGTACTTC.

This clonotype was observed at least ten times. The gene calls are TRBV7-2 and TRBJ1-1; perhaps TRBD1 as D (5 bases). With 5 bases removed from V and 1 base from J, the gap between germline ends came to 11 bases. Per germline, CDR1 SGHTA and CDR2 FQGNSA. The CDR3 sequence is 14 residues long. This chain's CDR3 is CASSAGPSNTEAFF. Written as DNA, the CDR3 is TGTGCCAGCAGCGCGGGACCGTCGAACACTGAAGCTTTCTTT.

The chain employs TRBV29-1 and TRBJ2-1; D gene ambiguous. Germline lookup yields CDR1 SQVTM and CDR2 ANQGSEA. This CDR3 is 10 amino acids long. Trimming removed 2 bases from V and 9 bases from J, with 5 bases in between. CDR3 nucleotide sequence: TGCAGCGTTGAACTAAGTGAGCAGTTCTTC. Its translation is CSVELSEQFF.

About this clonotype itself: An end of the junction differs from the germline gene, which may be a read error. The chain has TRBV29-1 and TRBJ2-3; D is uncertain. CDR1 is SQVTM, CDR2 ANQGSEA, per germline. This CDR3 is built from 12 residues. Written as DNA, the CDR3 is TGCGGCGTCAGGTATAGCACAGATACGCAGTATTTT. This encodes CGVRYSTDTQYF.

J is TRBJ2-1 and V is TRBV18; D uncertain. The CDR3 covers 12 residues. Trimming shortened V by 0 bases and J by 9 bases, and 6 bases separated the two germline ends. CDR1 is KGHSH, CDR2 LQKENI, per germline. The CDR3 spells CASSPPAGEQFF. DNA for the CDR3: TGTGCCAGCTCACCACCCGCTGGTGAGCAGTTCTTC.

V gene TRBV5-1 combines with J gene TRBJ1-4; D not resolved. The V end lost 2 bases, the J end lost 8 bases, and 13 bases lay between the germline ends. Germline-derived CDR1 and CDR2 are SGHRS and YFSETQ. The CDR3 has 14 amino acids. The CDR3 DNA reads TGCGCCAGCAGCTTTTGGACCTTGGGGGAAAAACTGTTTTTT. It codes for CASSFWTLGEKLFF.

The chain uses TRBV18 and TRBJ2-5; 9 bases are shared with TRBD2. Trimming removed 0 bases from V and 11 bases from J; junction bases left unmatched: 16. The CDR3 spans 17 residues. Per the germline V gene, CDR1 is KGHSH and CDR2 is LQKENI. Here the CDR3 DNA reads TGTGCCAGCTCACCACCGTTACTAGCGGGCGCGTCGTATGAGCAGTACTTC. Its protein product is CASSPPLLAGASYEQYF.

This chain joins TRBV11-2 and TRBJ1-6; 7 nucleotides align to TRBD1. With 4 bases clipped from V and 7 bases from J, the junction kept 4 bases outside the gene matches. The CDR3 is made up of 14 amino acids. Germline values: CDR1 SGHAT, CDR2 FQNNGV. CDR3: CASSSGQVNSPLHF. The CDR3 nucleotides are TGTGCCAGCAGCTCCGGACAGGTGAATTCACCCCTCCACTTT. The full variable domain, rest sourced from reference TRBV11-2 and TRBJ1-6, is EAGVAQSPRYKIIEKRQSVAFWCNPISGHATLYWYQQILGQGPKLLIQFQNNGVVDDSQLPKDRFSAERLKGVDSTLKIQPAKLEDSAVYLCASSSGQVNSPLHFGNGTRLTVT.

The V gene is TRBV9, the J gene TRBJ1-2; the D gene is possibly TRBD1 (5 bases). This CDR3 is 15 amino acids long. The V gene's germline CDR1 is SGDLS and CDR2 YYNGEE. Trimming shortened V by 3 bases and J by 3 bases, and 15 bases separated the two germline ends. The CDR3 DNA reads as TGTGCCAGCAGCGGTCTAAGGGGTCCGGACTATGGCTACACCTTC. Translating gives CASSGLRGPDYGYTF.

This clonotype turned up a few times. V gene TRBV24-1 combines with J gene TRBJ2-6; tentatively, D is TRBD1 (6 bases). Trimming took off 3 bases at V and 0 bases at J, with 14 bases between the two ends. Germline V gives CDR1 KGHDR, CDR2 SFDVKD. This CDR3 spans 18 amino acids. The CDR3 spells CATSDPGQGNSGANVLTF. The CDR3 nucleotides are TGTGCCACCAGTGATCCGGGACAAGGGAACTCTGGGGCCAACGTCCTGACTTTC.

V usage is TRBV7-8 and J usage is TRBJ1-5; no reliable D call. The CDR3 is 15 residues long. CDR1 and CDR2 (germline): SGHVS, FQNEAQ. V lost 1 base, J lost 2 bases, and 9 bases lay in between. The CDR3 reads CASSLGLLGNQPQHF. The CDR3 DNA reads TGTGCCAGCAGCTTAGGCCTCCTGGGCAATCAGCCCCAGCATTTT. The variable domain in full, with the rest retrieved from reference TRBV7-8 and TRBJ1-5, is GAGVSQSPRYKVAKRGQDVALRCDPISGHVSLFWYQQALGQGPEFLTYFQNEAQLDKSGLPSDRFFAERPEGSVSTLKIQRTQQEDSAVYLCASSLGLLGNQPQHFGDGTRLSIL.

The V gene is TRBV20-1, the J gene TRBJ2-7, with unresolved D. The V end was cut by 0 bases, the J end by 7 bases, with 16 bases between. The V gene's germline CDR1 is DFQATT and CDR2 SNEGSKA (reference sequence). This CDR3 comprises 14 residues. The CDR3 DNA reads TGCAGTGCTAGAGATAGGCTATCGACTCGGGAGCAGTACTTC. Translation: CSARDRLSTREQYF.

In its sample, this clonotype was seen many times. The chain uses TRBV7-2 and TRBJ2-3; D uncertain. CDR3 length: 13 residues. Per the germline V gene, CDR1 is SGHTA and CDR2 is FQGNSA. The V end lost 1 base, the J end lost 6 bases, and 8 bases lay between the germline ends. The CDR3 region is CASSLGLPDTQYF. In DNA, the CDR3 is TGTGCCAGCAGCTTAGGACTGCCCGATACGCAGTATTTT.

The chain employs TRBV7-6 and TRBJ2-1, with TRBD2 matching 7 bases. The ends lost 5 bases at V and 1 base at J; junction bases unmatched: 5. The CDR3 totals 15 residues. Germline CDR1 is SGHVS and CDR2 is FNYEAQ. The chain's CDR3 is CASSPSGQSYNEQFF. CDR3 in DNA: TGTGCCAGCAGCCCTAGCGGCCAATCCTACAATGAGCAGTTCTTC.

This clonotype was counted a few times. The chain combines TRBV6-6 with TRBJ2-3; TRBD2 might be the D (7 bases). From germline, CDR1 is MNHNY and CDR2 SVGAGI (reference sequence). Trimming pared 8 bases from V and 5 bases from J, leaving 14 bases between. This CDR3 has 13 residues. The CDR3 DNA sequence: TGTGCCAGCTTTGCGGGGGCAGGAGATACGCAGTATTTT. Translation: CASFAGAGDTQYF.

This clonotype was found a few times. This sequence joins TRBV25-1 and TRBJ1-2, with D unresolved. The V gene's germline CDR1 is MGHDK and CDR2 SYGVNS. This CDR3 spans 15 amino acids. The V end was cut by 5 bases, the J end by 1 base, with 14 bases between. The CDR3 sequence: CASSSYDQFNYGYTF. CDR3 bases: TGTGCCAGCAGTTCATATGACCAGTTTAACTATGGCTACACCTTC.

Only one count was recorded for this clonotype. V is TRBV7-2 and J is TRBJ2-7, with TRBD2 identical over 11 bases. This CDR3 has 16 amino acids. V was clipped by 4 bases and J by 2 bases; unmatched bases: 7. The V gene's germline CDR1 is SGHTA and CDR2 FQGNSA. DNA for the CDR3: TGTGCCAGCAGCTCGACTAGCGGGAAAAGAACCTACGAGCAGTACTTC. Its protein product is CASSSTSGKRTYEQYF.

J is TRBJ1-4 and V is TRBV6-1; 9 nucleotides line up with TRBD1. Germline trimming cut 7 bases from V and 5 bases from J; bases unmatched to any gene: 5. The CDR3 has 14 residues. CDR1 and CDR2 from the germline V gene are MNHNS and SASEGT. CDR3 in DNA: TGTGCCAGCAAAAAGGGGACAGGGAATGAAAAACTGTTTTTT. As protein: CASKKGTGNEKLFF.

This chain uses TRBV9 with TRBJ1-2; D call uncertain. V was clipped by 0 bases and J by 7 bases, with 19 bases between them. Germline V gives CDR1 SGDLS, CDR2 YYNGEE. This CDR3 spans 16 amino acids. CDR3 protein: CASSVAVGSSSFGYTF. The DNA for the CDR3 is TGTGCCAGCAGCGTAGCGGTGGGTTCTAGTTCATTTGGCTACACCTTC.

In this sample, this clonotype turned up once. This chain links TRBV14 with TRBJ1-6, with D unclear. Germline V gene lookup returns CDR1 SGHDN and CDR2 FVKESK. Trimming left V 4 bases short and J 9 bases short, with 13 bases between. This CDR3 region has 14 residues. As DNA, the CDR3 is TGTGCCAGCAGCCTGACCCCCGGTGGTTCACCCCTCCACTTT. The encoded protein is CASSLTPGGSPLHF.